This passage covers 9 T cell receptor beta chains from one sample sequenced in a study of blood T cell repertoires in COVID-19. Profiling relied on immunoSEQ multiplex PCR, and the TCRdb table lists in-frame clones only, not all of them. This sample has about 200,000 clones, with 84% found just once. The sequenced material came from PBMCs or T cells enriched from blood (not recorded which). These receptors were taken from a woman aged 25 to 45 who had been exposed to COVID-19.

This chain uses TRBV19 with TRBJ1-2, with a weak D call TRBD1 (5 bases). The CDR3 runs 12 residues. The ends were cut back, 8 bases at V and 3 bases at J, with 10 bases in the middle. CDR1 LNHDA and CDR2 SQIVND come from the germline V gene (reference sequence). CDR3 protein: CASQGAYYGYTF. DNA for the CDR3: TGTGCCAGTCAAGGGGCCTACTATGGCTACACCTTC. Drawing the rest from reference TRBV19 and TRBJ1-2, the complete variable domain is DGGITQSPKYLFRKEGQNVTLSCEQNLNHDAMYWYRQDPGQGLRLIYYSQIVNDFQKGDIAEGYSVSREKKESFPLTVTSAQKNPTAFYLCASQGAYYGYTFGSGTRLTVV.

CDR3: CASSVYQGANYGYTF. Here the CDR3 DNA reads TGTGCCAGCAGCGTCTATCAGGGGGCAAACTATGGCTACACCTTC. The rearrangement links TRBV7-2 to TRBJ1-2, with 8 nucleotides matching TRBD1. V trimming: 5 bases; J trimming: 2 bases; junction bases outside the gene matches: 7. Germline CDR1 SGHTA, CDR2 FQGNSA. The CDR3 length is 15 residues. Full variable domain (outside the CDR3, taken from reference TRBV7-2 and TRBJ1-2): GAGVSQSPSNKVTEKGKDVELRCDPISGHTALYWYRQSLGQGLEFLIYFQGNSAPDKSGLPSDRFSAERTGGSVSTLTIQRTQQEDSAVYLCASSVYQGANYGYTFGSGTRLTVV.

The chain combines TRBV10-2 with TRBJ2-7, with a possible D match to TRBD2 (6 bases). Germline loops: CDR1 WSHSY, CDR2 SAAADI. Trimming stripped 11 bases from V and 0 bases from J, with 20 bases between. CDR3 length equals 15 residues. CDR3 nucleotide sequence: TGCGCCGCCCAGGTCGGGACTGTAAACTCCTACGAGCAGTACTTC. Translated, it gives CAAQVGTVNSYEQYF.

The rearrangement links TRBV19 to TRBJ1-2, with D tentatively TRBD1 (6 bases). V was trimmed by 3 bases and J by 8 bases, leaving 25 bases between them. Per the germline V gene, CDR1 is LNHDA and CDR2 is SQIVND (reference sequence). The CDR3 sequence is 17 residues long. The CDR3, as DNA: TGTGCCAGTAGTATCACCCGGGACAAGGGCCGCCGCGAGGGCTACACCTTC. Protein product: CASSITRDKGRREGYTF.

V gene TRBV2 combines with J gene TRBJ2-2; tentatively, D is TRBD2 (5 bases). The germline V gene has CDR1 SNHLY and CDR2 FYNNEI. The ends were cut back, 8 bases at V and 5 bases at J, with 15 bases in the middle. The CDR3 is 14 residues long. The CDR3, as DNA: TGTGCCAGCGAAGGAACGGGGATAACCGGGGAGCTGTTTTTT. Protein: CASEGTGITGELFF.

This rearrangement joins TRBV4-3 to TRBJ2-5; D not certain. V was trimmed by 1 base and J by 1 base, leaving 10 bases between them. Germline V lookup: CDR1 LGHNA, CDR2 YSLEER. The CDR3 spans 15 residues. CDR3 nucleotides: TGCGCCAGCAGCCAAGGTTATTGGGCCCAAGAGACCCAGTACTTC. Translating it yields CASSQGYWAQETQYF.

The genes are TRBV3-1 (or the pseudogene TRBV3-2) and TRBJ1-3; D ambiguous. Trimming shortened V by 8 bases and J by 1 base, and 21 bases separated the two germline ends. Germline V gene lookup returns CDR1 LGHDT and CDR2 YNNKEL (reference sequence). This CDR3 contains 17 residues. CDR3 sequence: CASGKGRGSSSGNTIYF. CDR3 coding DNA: TGTGCCAGCGGGAAAGGAAGAGGGTCTTCTTCTGGAAACACCATATATTTT.

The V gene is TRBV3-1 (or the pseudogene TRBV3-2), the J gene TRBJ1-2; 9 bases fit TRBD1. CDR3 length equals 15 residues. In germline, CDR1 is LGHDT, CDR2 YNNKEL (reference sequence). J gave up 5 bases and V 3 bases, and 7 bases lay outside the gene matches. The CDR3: CASSHVPGQGYGYTF. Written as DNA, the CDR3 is TGTGCCAGCAGCCATGTACCGGGACAGGGTTATGGCTACACCTTC.

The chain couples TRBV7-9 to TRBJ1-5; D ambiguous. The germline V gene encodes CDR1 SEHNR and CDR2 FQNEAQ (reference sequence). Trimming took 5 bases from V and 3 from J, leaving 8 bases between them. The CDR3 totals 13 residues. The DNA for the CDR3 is TGTGCCAGCAGCAGCGGCCCCAATCAGCCCCAGCATTTT. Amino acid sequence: CASSSGPNQPQHF.